The entry below gives a single T cell receptor beta chain sequence along with its context. Germline V lookup: CDR1 SGHRS, CDR2 YFSETQ. The CDR3 runs 16 residues. With V trimmed by 2 bases and J by 3 bases, 9 bases remained unmatched. The data belong to a study of blood T cell repertoires in COVID-19. Sequencing used immunoSEQ multiplex PCR; TCRdb keeps in-frame clones, though not all of them. The sample has roughly 86,000 clones, roughly four fifths seen once; the top ten hold roughly a fifth. Source material: peripheral blood. The TCR sequence derives from a human donor in a cohort sampled during active COVID-19. The gene calls are TRBV5-1 and TRBJ1-2, with TRBD1 matching over 8 bases. CDR3 sequence (DNA): TGCGCCAGCAGCTTAGGACAGGGAGGGGGAGACTATGGCTACACCTTC. Translating it yields CASSLGQGGGDYGYTF.